This T cell receptor (beta chain) was sequenced for a study of T cell changes during pregnancy in multiple sclerosis. This clone was seen more than once but under ten times. TCRdb keeps only in-frame clones here, not all; method: immunoSEQ multiplex PCR. The sample carries more than 80,000 clones, more than 90% recorded once. Germline V lookup: CDR1 WNHNN, CDR2 SYGVQD (reference sequence). The CDR3 spans 16 residues. The V end lost 6 bases, the J end lost 4 bases, and 19 bases lay between the germline ends. Sequencing was performed on peripheral blood, taken in the first trimester of pregnancy. This receptor was obtained from a female donor with multiple sclerosis, enrolled in a pregnancy study. This sequence joins TRBV10-1 and TRBJ2-1, with D perhaps matching TRBD2 (8 bases). CDR3 residues: CASSPGGGALYNEQFF. The CDR3 bases are TGCGCCAGCAGCCCGGGAGGGGGCGCCTTGTACAATGAGCAGTTCTTC.